This TCR beta chain was captured by sequencing in a study of T cell responses to AZD1222 COVID-19 vaccine. Study as a whole: Pooling of second doses given at about 4 or about 12 weeks was done.

Clones were sequenced by immunoSEQ multiplex PCR, and TCRdb holds only the in-frame ones, with some missing. The sample includes about 180,000 clones, 75% to 90% of them seen just once. Overall study findings and caveats: Just a handful of people given AZD1222 tested seropositive at baseline. Reportedly, nearly half the spike-specific TCRs target unmutated variant regions.

The CDR3 contains 19 residues. Trimming removed 4 bases from V and 2 bases from J; junction bases left unmatched: 17. Germline V gives CDR1 SGDLS, CDR2 YYNGEE. Notes on this clone: Its target is not known.

The TCR comes from an adult in good health. The rearrangement links TRBV9 to TRBJ2-5; TRBD2 matches at 10 bases. This sample comprised peripheral blood, obtained on day 0 of AZD1222 vaccination. CDR3 sequence (DNA): TGTGCCAGCAGCCCCCGCTGGCGGGCTAGCGGGAGCAAGCAAGAGACCCAGTACTTC. It specifies CASSPRWRASGSKQETQYF.